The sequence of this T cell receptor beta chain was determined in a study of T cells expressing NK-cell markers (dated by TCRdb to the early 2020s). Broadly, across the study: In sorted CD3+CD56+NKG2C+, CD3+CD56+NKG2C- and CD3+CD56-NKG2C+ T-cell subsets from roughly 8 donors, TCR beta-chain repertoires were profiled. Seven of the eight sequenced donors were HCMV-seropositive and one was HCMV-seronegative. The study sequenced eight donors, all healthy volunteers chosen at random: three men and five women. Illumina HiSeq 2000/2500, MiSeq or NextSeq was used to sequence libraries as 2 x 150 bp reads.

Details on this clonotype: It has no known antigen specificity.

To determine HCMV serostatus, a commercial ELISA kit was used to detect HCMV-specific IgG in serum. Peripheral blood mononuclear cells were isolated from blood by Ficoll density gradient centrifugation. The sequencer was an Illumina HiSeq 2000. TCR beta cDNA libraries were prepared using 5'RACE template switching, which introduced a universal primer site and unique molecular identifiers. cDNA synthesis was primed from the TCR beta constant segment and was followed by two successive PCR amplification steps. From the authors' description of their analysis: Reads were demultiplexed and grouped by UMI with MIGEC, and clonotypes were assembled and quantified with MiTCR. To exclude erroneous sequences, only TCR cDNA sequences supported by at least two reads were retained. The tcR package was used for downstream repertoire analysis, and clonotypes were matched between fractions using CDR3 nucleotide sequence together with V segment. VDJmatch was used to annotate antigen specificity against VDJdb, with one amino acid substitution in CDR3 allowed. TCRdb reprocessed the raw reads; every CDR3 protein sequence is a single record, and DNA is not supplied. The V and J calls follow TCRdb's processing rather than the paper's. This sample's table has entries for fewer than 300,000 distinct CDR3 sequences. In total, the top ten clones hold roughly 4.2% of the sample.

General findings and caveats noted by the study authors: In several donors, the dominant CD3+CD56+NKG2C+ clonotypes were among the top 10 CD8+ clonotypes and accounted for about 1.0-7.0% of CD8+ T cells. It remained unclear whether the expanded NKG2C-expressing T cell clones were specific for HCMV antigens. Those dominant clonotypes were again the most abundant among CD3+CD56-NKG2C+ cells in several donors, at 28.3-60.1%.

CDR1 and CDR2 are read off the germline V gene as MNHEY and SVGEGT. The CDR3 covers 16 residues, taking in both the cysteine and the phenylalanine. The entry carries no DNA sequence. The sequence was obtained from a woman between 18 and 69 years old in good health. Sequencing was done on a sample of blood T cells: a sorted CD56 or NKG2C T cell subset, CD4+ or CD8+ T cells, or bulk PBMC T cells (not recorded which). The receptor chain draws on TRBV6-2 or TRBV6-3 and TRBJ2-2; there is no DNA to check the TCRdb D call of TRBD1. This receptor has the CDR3 CASSSELRGLTGELFF.